The entry below gives a single T cell receptor beta chain sequence along with its context. Its matching antigen is unknown. V was trimmed by 4 bases and J by 7 bases, leaving 25 bases between them. CDR1 is LGHNA and CDR2 is YSLEER in the germline V gene. This CDR3 is 17 amino acids long. The record originates from a study of T cell responses to AZD1222 COVID-19 vaccine. Turning to the study itself: Doses given second, at about 4 or about 12 weeks, were pooled.

Study results and caveats: Of the AZD1222 recipients, only five or six were seropositive at baseline. Among the donors, most were white British and more were female, and clonal diversity was possibly underestimated.

Produced via immunoSEQ multiplex PCR; TCRdb's table is partial and in-frame only. The sample carries around 180,000 clones, just over 85% recorded once. This chain connects TRBV4-3 to TRBJ1-2; possibly TRBD1 for D (6 bases). The sample consisted of peripheral blood, taken on day 0 of AZD1222 vaccination. This sequence originates from an adult in good health. The CDR3 region has the DNA TGCGCCAGCAGCCCAAACCTCGGGGGCGGTGAATTTTTTGGCTACACCTTC. Protein sequence: CASSPNLGGGEFFGYTF.